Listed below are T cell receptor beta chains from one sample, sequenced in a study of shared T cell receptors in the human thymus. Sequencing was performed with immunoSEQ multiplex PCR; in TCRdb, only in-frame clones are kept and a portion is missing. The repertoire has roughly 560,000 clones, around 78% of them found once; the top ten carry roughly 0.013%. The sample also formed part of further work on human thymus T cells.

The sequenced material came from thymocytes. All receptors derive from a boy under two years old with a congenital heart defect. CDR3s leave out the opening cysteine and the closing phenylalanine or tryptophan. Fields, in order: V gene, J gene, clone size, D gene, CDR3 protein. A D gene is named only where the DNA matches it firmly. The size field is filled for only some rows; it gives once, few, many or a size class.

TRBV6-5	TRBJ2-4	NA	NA	ASSYSRAVAKNIQY
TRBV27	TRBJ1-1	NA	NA	ASSDYRDGNTEAF
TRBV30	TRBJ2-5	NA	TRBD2	AWSVEKSSGSQETQY
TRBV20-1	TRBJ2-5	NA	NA	SARDRDTQY
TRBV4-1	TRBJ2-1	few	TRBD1	ASSQDRDRDYNEQF
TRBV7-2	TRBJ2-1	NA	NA	ASSSLFRNEQF
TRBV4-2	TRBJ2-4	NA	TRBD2	ASSRGASGGLAKNIQY
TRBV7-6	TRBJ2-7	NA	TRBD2	ASSLRLAEPYEQY
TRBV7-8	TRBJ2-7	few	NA	ASSLAQGSTYEQY
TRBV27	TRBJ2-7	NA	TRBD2	ASSSGTSGFSYEQY
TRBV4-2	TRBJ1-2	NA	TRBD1	ASSPDRAGYGYT
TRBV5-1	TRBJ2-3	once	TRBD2	ASKASGSADTQY
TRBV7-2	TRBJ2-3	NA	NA	ASRLGGPANTQY
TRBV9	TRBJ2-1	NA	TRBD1	ASSGAVVAPGGYNEQF
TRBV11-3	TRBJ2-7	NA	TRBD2	ASSLGVAGHYEQY
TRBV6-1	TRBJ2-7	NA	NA	ASSTGLYYEQY
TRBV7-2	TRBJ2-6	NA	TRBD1	ASSFGTGFVGANVLT
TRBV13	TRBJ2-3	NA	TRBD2	ASSLVGLAASTDTQY
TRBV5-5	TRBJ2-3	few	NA	ASSPQEATDTQY
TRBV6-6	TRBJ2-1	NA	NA	ASKWGGYYNEQF
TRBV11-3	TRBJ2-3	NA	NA	ASSPECGLNHTDTQY
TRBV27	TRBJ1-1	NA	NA	ASSNPSEGTEAF
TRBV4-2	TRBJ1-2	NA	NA	ASSQEEGGYT
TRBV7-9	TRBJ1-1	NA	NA	ASSPGRVQTEAF
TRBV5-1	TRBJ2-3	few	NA	ASSQAGTELSYTQY
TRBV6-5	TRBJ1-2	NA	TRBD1	ASSYSAGGTYGYT
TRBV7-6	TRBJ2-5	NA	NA	ASSFLRRVQETQY
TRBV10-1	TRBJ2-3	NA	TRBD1	ASSEHDRGSTNTQY
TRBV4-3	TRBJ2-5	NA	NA	ASSQDRETQETQY
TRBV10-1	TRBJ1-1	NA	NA	ASSGWNSGTEAF
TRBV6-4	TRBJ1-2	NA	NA	ASSDSAGWGTDGYT
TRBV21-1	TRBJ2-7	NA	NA	ASSIQRASYEQY
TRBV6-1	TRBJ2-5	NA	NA	ASSASRQSSEETQY
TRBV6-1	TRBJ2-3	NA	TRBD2	ASSDLGLASSTDTQY
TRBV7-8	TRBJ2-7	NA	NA	ASSSGTSHEQY
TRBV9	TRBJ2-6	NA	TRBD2	ASTPAGGSGANVLT
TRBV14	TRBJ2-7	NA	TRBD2	ASSPEGSAGVGYEQY
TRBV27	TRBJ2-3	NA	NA	ASSSGNTDTQY
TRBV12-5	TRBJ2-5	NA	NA	ASGLGGLETQY
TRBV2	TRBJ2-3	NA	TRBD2	ASKRLAGSPTDTQY
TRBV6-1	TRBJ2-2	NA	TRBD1	ASRPGGPNTGELF
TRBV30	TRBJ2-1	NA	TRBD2	AWGTRLHEQF
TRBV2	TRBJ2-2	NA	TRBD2	ASSSAGTSGRNTGELF
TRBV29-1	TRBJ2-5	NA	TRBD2	SASREDKGSGETQY
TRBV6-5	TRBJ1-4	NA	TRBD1	ASSFPDRGPNEKLF
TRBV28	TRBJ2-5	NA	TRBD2	ASSGSSGTMETQY
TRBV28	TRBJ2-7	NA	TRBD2	ASSLLPSGRAGGYEQY
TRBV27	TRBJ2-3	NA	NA	ASSSGNSSTDTQY
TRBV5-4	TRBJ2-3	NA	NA	ASSLYGGISTDTQY
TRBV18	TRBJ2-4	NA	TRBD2	ASSPPGSGSYLAKNIQY
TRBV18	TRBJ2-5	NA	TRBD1	ASSATGSRQETQY
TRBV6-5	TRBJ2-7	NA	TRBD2	ASSRPGLDSYEQY
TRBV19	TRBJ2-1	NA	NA	ASSRFNEQF
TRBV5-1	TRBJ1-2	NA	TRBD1	ASSPRVGGCGYT